This entry lists 21 T cell receptor beta chains sequenced from one sample in a study of tumor-infiltrating lymphocytes in primary liver carcinoma. Alongside blood RNA obtained from unsorted whole blood, germline DNA was also extracted. With a constant-region primer, TCR beta cDNA was made from about 0.5 ug of total RNA. Three nested multiplex PCR rounds, a slightly modified ARM-PCR method, built the TCR beta libraries. The first two PCR rounds, approximately 10 cycles each, used TRBV1-TRBV30 forward primers and a C-beta reverse primer. TCRdb processed the multiplex PCR reads anew with MiXCR; each CDR3 protein has one entry. The sample includes roughly 180,000 distinct CDR3 sequences, about 60% of them seen just once. Sequenced: peripheral blood. The origin of the receptors is a man aged 40-49 years with primary liver carcinoma and hepatitis B virus infection.

The chain is built from TRBV6-2 or TRBV6-3 and TRBJ2-6, with D possibly matching TRBD1 (5 bases). Trimming stripped 5 bases from V and 4 bases from J, with 12 bases between. Germline CDR1 reads MNHEY; CDR2 reads SVGEGT. The CDR3 extends over 15 amino acids. CDR3: CASSTTRAGANVLTF. CDR3 DNA sequence: TGTGCCAGCAGTACCACCAGGGCCGGGGCCAACGTCCTGACTTTC.

As to this clonotype: Here the CDR3 omits its conserved ending phenylalanine or tryptophan, so a read error is the likely source. The genes are TRBV30 and TRBJ2-7, with D tentatively TRBD2 (6 bases). Between the trimmed V and J ends, which lost 2 bases and 3 bases, there was a span of 8 bases. Germline CDR1 and CDR2: GTSNPN and SVGIG (reference sequence). The CDR3 consists of 12 residues. CDR3 region: CAWSPTSYEQYY. The CDR3 DNA follows: TGTGCCTGGAGTCCGACTAGCTACGAGCAGTACTAC.

This clonotype was found a few times. This sequence joins TRBV6-5 and TRBJ2-2; D may be TRBD2 (5 bases). Germline CDR1 reads MNHEY; CDR2 reads SVGAGI. The CDR3 has 14 amino acids. With 4 bases removed from V and 4 bases from J, the gap between germline ends came to 10 bases. CDR3: CASSWERVTGELFF. In DNA, the CDR3 is TGTGCCAGCAGTTGGGAGAGAGTCACCGGGGAGCTGTTTTTT.

This CDR3 is CATRGQGSNEQFF. CDR3 bases: TGTGCCACCAGGGGACAGGGTTCCAATGAGCAGTTCTTC. V gene TRBV24-1 combines with J gene TRBJ2-1; 9 bases are shared with TRBD1. Germline trimming cut 7 bases from V and 6 bases from J; bases unmatched to any gene: 3. The CDR3 runs 13 residues. Looked up from germline, CDR1 is KGHDR and CDR2 is SFDVKD.

This clonotype was seen at least ten times. This sequence joins TRBV11-2 and TRBJ2-7; TRBD2 agrees at 8 bases. The CDR3 length is 15 residues. The trim removed 5 bases at V and 5 bases at J, leaving 11 bases unmatched. Germline loops: CDR1 SGHAT, CDR2 FQNNGV. CDR3 bases: TGTGCCAGCAGCCAACTAGCGGTTCTCCCCCACGAGCAGTACTTC. Translation: CASSQLAVLPHEQYF.

The V call is TRBV12-3 or TRBV12-4, the J call TRBJ2-7; the D gene is possibly TRBD1 (6 bases). This CDR3 is built from 12 residues. Between the trimmed V and J ends, which lost 0 bases and 12 bases, there was a span of 12 bases. CDR3 bases: TGTGCCAGCAGTTTAGCTCTTCAGGGGCCGTACTTC. Encoded protein: CASSLALQGPYF.

This clonotype was seen only once. Its ends do not fully match the called genes, so a read error is possible. The chain is built from TRBV5-8 and TRBJ1-4; 8 positions match TRBD1. The CDR3 contains 15 residues. Germline assignment: CDR1 SGHTS and CDR2 YDEGEE. The CDR3 loop is CASSLGQGNNEKLIF. CDR3 DNA: TGTGCCAGCAGCTTGGGACAGGGGAATAATGAAAAACTCATTTTT.

This chain links TRBV5-4 with TRBJ1-1, with D perhaps matching TRBD1 (5 bases). Germline CDR1 is SGHNT and CDR2 is YYREEE (reference sequence). The CDR3 is made up of 14 amino acids. V lost 8 bases and J lost 3, with 17 bases in between. The CDR3, as DNA: TGTGCCAGTAGCCTAGACAGAGGAGACACTGAAGCTTTCTTT. It specifies CASSLDRGDTEAFF.

A remark on this clonotype: It may be a read error: a sequence one base away is much more abundant. The chain carries TRBV7-8 and TRBJ1-5; D remains unclear. The CDR3 sequence is 13 residues long. Germline CDR1 and CDR2: SGHVS and FQNEAQ. CDR3 sequence: CASSFSSNQPRHF. As DNA, the CDR3 is TGTGCCAGCAGCTTTAGTAGCAATCAGCCCCGGCATTTT.

As regards this clonotype: Relative to the germline gene, one junction end is altered; a read error may explain this. This chain joins TRBV6-1 and TRBJ2-1, with 13 bases matching TRBD2. The CDR3 extends over 14 amino acids. Germline values: CDR1 MNHNS, CDR2 SASEGT. Here the CDR3 DNA reads TGTGTCAGCAGACGGACTAGCGGGAGCAATGAGCAGTTCTTC. This encodes CVSRRTSGSNEQFF.

About this clonotype itself: The junction departs from germline at one end; a sequencing error may be responsible. The V gene is TRBV12-3 or TRBV12-4, the J gene TRBJ1-2; TRBD1 agrees at 8 bases. The CDR3 covers 14 residues. CDR3 sequence: CASCFRGRDYGYTF. CDR3 DNA: TGTGCCAGCTGTTTCAGGGGGCGCGATTATGGCTACACCTTC.

Notes on this clonotype: One end of the junction is discordant with germline, which a read error may explain. The chain carries TRBV6-1 and TRBJ1-5; perhaps TRBD1 as D (5 bases). From germline, CDR1 is MNHNS and CDR2 SASEGT. The CDR3 consists of 16 residues. DNA for the CDR3: TGTGTCAGCAGTGTTATTAACAGGAATTCGGATCAGCCCCAGCATTTT. Translating gives CVSSVINRNSDQPQHF.

As concerns this clonotype: A much bigger clone sits one base away, suggesting this may be a read error. This sequence joins TRBV11-2 and TRBJ1-3; D is uncertain. Per the germline V gene, CDR1 is SGHAT and CDR2 is FQNNGV. This CDR3 region has 14 residues. The CDR3 is CDSSLAGPANTIYF. The CDR3 nucleotides read TGTGACAGCAGCTTAGCCGGTCCGGCAAACACCATATATTTT.

The chain carries TRBV6-4 and TRBJ2-5; the D gene could be TRBD1 or TRBD2 (5 bases each). Germline V gene lookup returns CDR1 MRHNA and CDR2 SNTAGT. This CDR3 is 13 amino acids long. Trimming cost V 0 bases and J 7 bases, with 9 bases left between them. Written as DNA, the CDR3 is TGTGCCAGCAGTGACTCCGGGGCAGGGACCCAGTACTTC. Protein: CASSDSGAGTQYF.

CDR3 sequence: CASSEAGTGRETQYF. CDR3 DNA sequence: TGTGCCAGCAGTGAAGCCGGGACAGGGCGAGAGACCCAGTACTTC. The chain couples TRBV6-1 to TRBJ2-5; 9 nucleotides align to TRBD1. Germline V gives CDR1 MNHNS, CDR2 SASEGT. The CDR3 is 15 amino acids. V lost 0 bases and J lost 4; bases outside the gene matches: 3.

This clonotype was picked up a small number of times. The chain employs TRBV5-6 and TRBJ2-3; weak D call: TRBD2 (6 bases). CDR1 and CDR2 (germline): SGHDT, YYEEEE. V lost 0 bases and J 4 bases, leaving 9 bases between the germline ends. There are 14 residues in the CDR3. The CDR3 protein is CASSLGLEADTQYF. The CDR3 DNA reads as TGTGCCAGCAGCTTGGGACTAGAAGCAGATACGCAGTATTTT.

This clonotype was found many times. The chain carries TRBV11-2 and TRBJ2-7, with a possible D match to TRBD1 (6 bases). Germline CDR1 reads SGHAT; CDR2 reads FQNNGV. Deletions cut 5 bases from V and 6 bases from J, with 14 bases between. The CDR3 totals 13 residues. The CDR3 spells CASSRDIEGEQYF. CDR3 DNA: TGTGCCAGCAGCCGGGACATCGAAGGCGAGCAGTACTTC. Looking up the rest from reference TRBV11-2 and TRBJ2-7 gives the full variable domain: EAGVAQSPRYKIIEKRQSVAFWCNPISGHATLYWYQQILGQGPKLLIQFQNNGVVDDSQLPKDRFSAERLKGVDSTLKIQPAKLEDSAVYLCASSRDIEGEQYFGPGTRLTVT.

For this clonotype: A much larger clonotype is one base distant, so this may be a read error. The chain is built from TRBV6-5 and TRBJ1-5; possible D gene TRBD1, 6 bases. Trimming shortened V by 5 bases and J by 2 bases, and 13 bases separated the two germline ends. CDR3 length: 15 amino acids. Per germline, CDR1 MNHEY and CDR2 SVGAGI. CDR3 nucleotide sequence: TGTGCCAGCAGTAGAACAGGGAGAGGCAATCAGCCCCAGCATTTT. Protein sequence: CASSRTGRGNQPQHF.

A few counts support this clonotype. The genes are TRBV4-1 and TRBJ2-7, with 13 bases identical to TRBD2. Germline CDR1 and CDR2: MGHRA and YSYEKL. J gave up 6 bases and V 1 base, and 12 bases lay outside the gene matches. The CDR3 contains 18 residues. CDR3 in DNA: TGCGCCAGCAGCCAAGTGGGCCCCAGGACTAGCGGGAGTAGCGAGCAGTACTTC. Protein product: CASSQVGPRTSGSSEQYF.

For the CDR3, the DNA is TGTGCCAGCAGTTACGTCGGACTAGCGGGACTAACCTACAATGAGCAGTTCTTC. This sequence encodes CASSYVGLAGLTYNEQFF. The chain couples TRBV6-2 or TRBV6-3 to TRBJ2-1; 12 nucleotides align to TRBD2. The CDR3 has 18 amino acids. Germline assignment: CDR1 MNHEY and CDR2 SVGEGT. Trimming took 2 bases from V and 2 from J; bases not matched to a gene: 7.

This clonotype appeared a single time. A read error may account for a junction end that differs from germline. The gene calls are TRBV11-3 and TRBJ2-1, with 7 bases identical to TRBD2. The CDR3 is 14 residues long. Germline V gives CDR1 SGHNT, CDR2 YENEEA. In DNA, the CDR3 is TGTGCCGGCAGTCTCGGACCGGGGGGCAATGAGCAGTTCTTC. It encodes CAGSLGPGGNEQFF.